Listed here are 15 T cell receptor beta chains from one sample, sequenced in a study of breast tumors, draining lymph nodes, adjacent tissues. The lymph nodes were axillary draining lymph nodes from breast cancer patients. TCRdb re-analysed the multiplex PCR reads in MiXCR, keeping a single row per CDR3 protein. Of about 230,000 distinct CDR3 sequences in the sample, approximately 30% were seen once. Sequencing used axillary lymph node tissue. The receptors were sampled from a female donor with breast cancer. Some clones in this sample may be carry-over from other donors' samples.

As concerns this clonotype: The junction shows a germline mismatch at one end, possibly a read error. The V call is TRBV18, the J call TRBJ2-3; D is undetermined. The V gene's germline CDR1 is KGHSH and CDR2 LQKENI. The CDR3 loop spans 15 amino acids. CDR3 loop: CVSSPTPGSTDTQYF. The CDR3 DNA is TGTGTCAGCTCACCTACCCCCGGAAGCACAGATACGCAGTATTTT.

This clonotype was seen only once. The conserved closing phenylalanine or tryptophan is absent in this CDR3, likely reflecting a read error. Because the CDR3's place on the DNA is in doubt, the DNA is left out and the CDR3 is given as listed by TCRdb. V gene TRBV2 combines with J gene TRBJ1-6. Germline V lookup: CDR1 SNHLY, CDR2 FYNNEI. The CDR3 has 10 residues if both end residues are counted. CDR3 sequence: CASSAGALSS.

This clonotype was detected many times. The V and J genes are TRBV18 and TRBJ2-7; no firm D call. Per germline, CDR1 KGHSH and CDR2 LQKENI. Trimming stripped 5 bases from V and 2 bases from J, with 13 bases between. This CDR3 has 14 residues. The CDR3 loop is CASSVSRSAYEQYF. In nucleotides, the CDR3 is TGTGCCAGCTCAGTGAGTAGAAGTGCCTACGAGCAGTACTTC.

Comments on this clonotype: A much bigger clone sits one base away, suggesting this may be a read error. CDR3 in amino acids: CASSQVPALSQPQHF. CDR3 nucleotide sequence: TGTGCCAGCAGTCAAGTCCCAGCCCTGTCTCAGCCCCAGCATTTT. The chain couples TRBV6-1 to TRBJ1-5, with D unresolved. V lost 5 bases to trimming and J lost 6 bases, with 17 bases between them. Germline values: CDR1 MNHNS, CDR2 SASEGT. This CDR3 comprises 15 residues.

Of note for this clonotype: It may be a read error: a sequence one base away is much more abundant. The genes are TRBV7-2 and TRBJ1-2; D not resolved. The CDR3 contains 16 residues. CDR1 is SGHTA, CDR2 FQGNSA, per germline. The CDR3: CASSLGGVMSNYGHTF. The CDR3 bases are TGTGCCAGCAGCTTAGGGGGAGTGATGTCTAACTATGGCCACACCTTC.

As to this clonotype: A read error is possible here, since a much larger clone lies one base away. The chain recombines TRBV6-2 or TRBV6-3 with TRBJ2-7; D uncertain. CDR1 is MNHEY and CDR2 is SVGEGT in the germline V gene. This CDR3 has 12 residues. CDR3 in amino acids: CVSSRWGYEQYF. The CDR3 DNA reads as TGTGTCAGCAGTCGGTGGGGCTACGAGCAGTACTTC.

This clonotype was seen ten or more times. In DNA, the CDR3 is TGTGCCAGCAGCCCGCCGGGACTAGCGGCCAAAAACATTCAGTACTTC. This codes for CASSPPGLAAKNIQYF. J is TRBJ2-4 and V is TRBV7-2; 10 nucleotides align to TRBD2. This CDR3 contains 16 residues. Unmatched junction bases numbered 5, after V lost 5 bases and J lost 1 base. CDR1 SGHTA and CDR2 FQGNSA come from the germline V gene. The full variable domain, with the rest looked up from reference TRBV7-2 and TRBJ2-4, is GAGVSQSPSNKVTEKGKDVELRCDPISGHTALYWYRQSLGQGLEFLIYFQGNSAPDKSGLPSDRFSAERTGGSVSTLTIQRTQQEDSAVYLCASSPPGLAAKNIQYFGAGTRLSVL.

This chain uses TRBV18 with TRBJ2-3, with D tentatively TRBD1 or TRBD2 (5 bases each). Germline values: CDR1 KGHSH, CDR2 LQKENI. V was clipped by 3 bases and J by 2 bases, with 12 bases between them. This CDR3 region has 15 residues. CDR3 coding DNA: TGTGCCAGCTCACCCGGGGCAGGGATCACAGATACGCAGTATTTT. Translation: CASSPGAGITDTQYF.

V and J are TRBV2 and TRBJ2-3; 7 bases agree with TRBD1. CDR1 SNHLY and CDR2 FYNNEI come from the germline V gene. This CDR3 region has 15 residues. Losses at the gene ends were 7 bases for V and 11 bases for J; bases not matched to a gene: 18. The CDR3 nucleotides are TGTGCCAGCAACAGGGGTCGTCCTAACTCTTATGAGCAGTATTTT. It specifies CASNRGRPNSYEQYF.

The chain is built from TRBV11-3 and TRBJ2-2; 15 bases agree with TRBD2. V shed 6 bases and J 5 bases; nucleotides not matched to a gene: 7. This CDR3 has 17 amino acids. From germline, CDR1 is SGHNT and CDR2 YENEEA. The CDR3: CASRGGLAGGGTGELFF. The CDR3 DNA reads as TGTGCCAGCAGGGGGGGACTAGCGGGAGGCGGAACCGGGGAGCTGTTTTTT.

As concerns this clonotype: A much larger clone is a single base away; this may be a read error. The chain links TRBV6-6 to TRBJ2-1; 8 nucleotides line up with TRBD2. Germline V gene data show CDR1 as MNHNY and CDR2 as SVGAGI (reference sequence). The CDR3 is 15 residues long. V shed 7 bases, J shed 4 bases, and the junction held 9 bases outside the gene matches. CDR3: CASIPATSVYNEQFF. The CDR3, as DNA: TGTGCCAGCATCCCTGCGACTAGCGTTTACAATGAGCAGTTCTTC.

This clonotype was recorded many times. V and J are TRBV20-1 and TRBJ2-7, with 8 bases fitting TRBD2. With V trimmed by 6 bases and J by 1 base, 8 bases remained unmatched. CDR1 and CDR2 (germline): DFQATT, SNEGSKA (reference sequence). The CDR3 consists of 14 residues. CDR3 loop: CSANKAGDSYEQYF. The CDR3 DNA follows: TGCAGTGCCAATAAAGCGGGAGATTCCTACGAGCAGTACTTC.

In regard to this clonotype: An end of the junction differs from the germline gene, which may be a read error. The chain joins TRBV25-1 to TRBJ2-2; 12 bases are a match to TRBD2. This CDR3 comprises 15 residues. CDR1 is MGHDK and CDR2 is SYGVNS in the germline V gene. Here the CDR3 reads CTSSMTSGRGGELFF. CDR3 nucleotides: TGTACCAGCAGTATGACTAGCGGGAGAGGCGGGGAGCTGTTTTTT.

Regarding this clonotype: Being one base from a much bigger clone, this may be a read error. CDR3 in amino acids: CACSQDFLWDRGITGELFF. CDR3 nucleotide sequence: TGTGCCTGCAGCCAAGATTTCCTCTGGGACAGGGGAATCACCGGGGAGCTGTTTTTT. V gene TRBV14 combines with J gene TRBJ2-2, with 10 bases fitting TRBD1. Germline CDR1 reads SGHDN; CDR2 reads FVKESK. There are 19 residues in the CDR3.

This clonotype was detected once. This may be a read error: a much more frequent sequence differs by one nucleotide. V usage is TRBV25-1 and J usage is TRBJ1-2; D gene unclear. Per the germline V gene, CDR1 is MGHDK and CDR2 is SYGVNS. This CDR3 contains 11 residues. The V gene lost 8 bases and the J gene lost 7 bases, with 11 bases spanning the gap. The DNA of the CDR3 is TGTGCCAGCTTCGAGGCCCGTGGCTACACCTTC. Translating it yields CASFEARGYTF.